A selection of T cell receptor beta chains follows, all from one sample in a study of a mutant IDH1 vaccine in newly diagnosed glioma. No antigen is known for these receptors. Generated by immunoSEQ multiplex PCR, the TCRdb table keeps only in-frame clones and is missing some. The repertoire holds 50,000 to 75,000 clones, with about 86% as singletons. Sequencing was performed on PBMCs, taken from a glioma patient whose treatment included an IDH1 peptide vaccine. The receptors derive from a woman in her forties or fifties with glioma. CDR3s include the opening cysteine and the closing phenylalanine or tryptophan. A D gene is named only where the DNA matches it firmly. Expanded clones get a size class; other rows say once, few or many, or leave the size out.

d_gene: TRBD1
j_gene: TRBJ1-2
abundance: -
v_gene: TRBV11-3
CDR3nt: TGTGCCAGCAGATTGACGACAGGGGGCTTTGGCTACACCTTC
CDR3aa: CASRLTTGGFGYTF

d_gene: TRBD1
j_gene: TRBJ2-1
abundance: -
v_gene: TRBV7-8
CDR3nt: TGTGCCAGCAGCTTCCCGGGACAGGGCTACAATGAGCAGTTCTTC
CDR3aa: CASSFPGQGYNEQFF

d_gene: -
j_gene: TRBJ1-2
abundance: -
v_gene: TRBV28
CDR3nt: TGTGCCAGCAGTTTGGGGGGCGTGAACTATGGCTACACCTTC
CDR3aa: CASSLGGVNYGYTF

d_gene: -
j_gene: TRBJ1-2
abundance: -
v_gene: TRBV30
CDR3nt: TGTGCCTGGAGTCGACTGGACCGGGGGTTTGGCTACACCTTC
CDR3aa: CAWSRLDRGFGYTF

d_gene: -
j_gene: TRBJ1-6
abundance: -
v_gene: TRBV7-2
CDR3nt: TGTGCCAGCAGCTTAGCCCGGACCCGGCATTCCTATAATTCACCCCTCCACTTT
CDR3aa: CASSLARTRHSYNSPLHF

d_gene: -
j_gene: TRBJ2-1
abundance: -
v_gene: TRBV12-5
CDR3nt: TGTGCTAGTGGTTCCGGTGCCGAGCAGTTCTTC
CDR3aa: CASGSGAEQFF

d_gene: -
j_gene: TRBJ2-5
abundance: -
v_gene: TRBV27
CDR3nt: TGTGCCAGCAGTTTCCTCTACAGGGGGGGATTGAGCCAAGAGACCCAGTACTTC
CDR3aa: CASSFLYRGGLSQETQYF

d_gene: TRBD1
j_gene: TRBJ1-6
abundance: -
v_gene: TRBV6-5
CDR3nt: TGTGCCAGCAGTGGACAGGGTCGTATGCATTCACCCCTCCACTTT
CDR3aa: CASSGQGRMHSPLHF

d_gene: -
j_gene: TRBJ1-1
abundance: few
v_gene: TRBV19
CDR3nt: TGTGCCAGTAGTATATCAGGGAGCCCTAACACTGAAGCTTTCTTT
CDR3aa: CASSISGSPNTEAFF

d_gene: -
j_gene: TRBJ1-1
abundance: -
v_gene: TRBV5-6
CDR3nt: TGTGCCAGTTCTCTAGGGGCACCGAACACTGAAGCTTTCTTT
CDR3aa: CASSLGAPNTEAFF

d_gene: -
j_gene: TRBJ1-5
abundance: -
v_gene: TRBV20-1
CDR3nt: TGCAGTGCCGGGCAGCCCCAGCATTTT
CDR3aa: CSAGQPQHF

d_gene: TRBD2
j_gene: TRBJ2-1
abundance: -
v_gene: TRBV6-5
CDR3nt: TGTGCCAGCAGTTCCCTAGCGGGGGGGACTAATGAGCAGTTCTTC
CDR3aa: CASSSLAGGTNEQFF

d_gene: -
j_gene: TRBJ1-4
abundance: -
v_gene: TRBV29-1
CDR3nt: TGCAGCGTTGAAGATCCAAGGGTACGGGAAAAACTGTTTTTT
CDR3aa: CSVEDPRVREKLFF

d_gene: -
j_gene: TRBJ1-2
abundance: -
v_gene: TRBV27
CDR3nt: TGTGCCAGCAGCTCTTGGGGGGTCTATGGCTACACCTTC
CDR3aa: CASSSWGVYGYTF

d_gene: -
j_gene: TRBJ2-6
abundance: few
v_gene: TRBV19
CDR3nt: TGTGCCGCATCCCAGGGGAGCACTGGGGCCAACGTCCTGACTTTC
CDR3aa: CAASQGSTGANVLTF

d_gene: -
j_gene: TRBJ1-1
abundance: -
v_gene: TRBV30
CDR3nt: TGTGCCTGGAGTGGGCATTTGGGCACTGAAGCTTTCTTT
CDR3aa: CAWSGHLGTEAFF

d_gene: TRBD1
j_gene: TRBJ1-4
abundance: -
v_gene: TRBV5-4
CDR3nt: TGTGCCAGCAGCTTCTTACAGGGGGATGAAAAACTGTTTTTT
CDR3aa: CASSFLQGDEKLFF

d_gene: -
j_gene: TRBJ1-2
abundance: -
v_gene: TRBV19
CDR3nt: TGTGCCAGTAGGCCCCGGGACAAGACTAACTATGGCTACACCTTC
CDR3aa: CASRPRDKTNYGYTF

d_gene: -
j_gene: TRBJ2-2
abundance: once
v_gene: TRBV9
CDR3nt: TGTGCCAGCCGCGGGAACACCGGGGAGCTGTTTTTT
CDR3aa: CASRGNTGELFF

d_gene: TRBD1
j_gene: TRBJ2-6
abundance: -
v_gene: TRBV4-2
CDR3nt: TGTGCCAGCAGCCAATCGGGGGAACAGGGGGGCTCTGGGGCCAACGTCCTGACTTTC
CDR3aa: CASSQSGEQGGSGANVLTF

d_gene: TRBD2
j_gene: TRBJ2-1
abundance: few
v_gene: TRBV5-6
CDR3nt: TGTGCCAGCAGCCGAACAGGACTAGCCTACAATGAGCAGTTCTTC
CDR3aa: CASSRTGLAYNEQFF

d_gene: -
j_gene: TRBJ2-1
abundance: -
v_gene: TRBV29-1
CDR3nt: TGCAGCGCCCTTTACTTCCAATACAATGAGCAGTTCTTC
CDR3aa: CSALYFQYNEQFF

d_gene: TRBD1
j_gene: TRBJ1-1
abundance: -
v_gene: TRBV6-6
CDR3nt: TGTGCCAGCAGATGGGACAGCGAAGCTTTCTTT
CDR3aa: CASRWDSEAFF

d_gene: TRBD2
j_gene: TRBJ2-7
abundance: -
v_gene: TRBV7-2
CDR3nt: TGTGCCAGCAGCCCCGGGACTAGCGGACCGTACGAGCAGTACTTC
CDR3aa: CASSPGTSGPYEQYF

d_gene: -
j_gene: TRBJ2-1
abundance: -
v_gene: TRBV29-1
CDR3nt: TGCAGCGCGGGCGCGAGGGGGTACAATGAGCAGTTCTTC
CDR3aa: CSAGARGYNEQFF

d_gene: TRBD1
j_gene: TRBJ1-2
abundance: -
v_gene: TRBV2
CDR3nt: TGTGCCAGCAGTGAAGGACAGGGGCGGGTCTATGGCTACACCTTC
CDR3aa: CASSEGQGRVYGYTF

d_gene: -
j_gene: TRBJ1-1
abundance: -
v_gene: TRBV10-3
CDR3nt: TGTGCCATCAGCACCATGAACACTGAAGCTTTCTTT
CDR3aa: CAISTMNTEAFF

d_gene: -
j_gene: TRBJ1-1
abundance: -
v_gene: TRBV6-1
CDR3nt: TGTGCCAGCAGGACGGCGGTGAACACTGAAGCTTTCTTT
CDR3aa: CASRTAVNTEAFF

d_gene: TRBD1
j_gene: TRBJ1-1
abundance: -
v_gene: TRBV6-5
CDR3nt: TGTGCCAGCAGTTGGGGACAGGGGGCTGTTGAAGCTTTCTTT
CDR3aa: CASSWGQGAVEAFF

d_gene: -
j_gene: TRBJ2-1
abundance: -
v_gene: TRBV7-8
CDR3nt: TGTGCCAGCAGCTCCCAGCCGAGCTCCTACAATGAGCAGTTCTTC
CDR3aa: CASSSQPSSYNEQFF

d_gene: -
j_gene: TRBJ2-7
abundance: -
v_gene: TRBV27
CDR3nt: TGTGCCAGCAGCAGGGGACGAGAACAGTACTTC
CDR3aa: CASSRGREQYF

d_gene: -
j_gene: TRBJ1-1
abundance: -
v_gene: TRBV2
CDR3nt: TGTGCCAGCTCATGGGAGGGCGGGACTGAAGCTTTCTTT
CDR3aa: CASSWEGGTEAFF

d_gene: -
j_gene: TRBJ2-7
abundance: -
v_gene: TRBV29-1
CDR3nt: TGCAGCGTTGTCCAGACCTCCTACGAGCAGTACTTC
CDR3aa: CSVVQTSYEQYF

d_gene: TRBD2
j_gene: TRBJ2-1
abundance: -
v_gene: TRBV2
CDR3nt: TGTGCCAGCTTTGGGAGGCTAGCGGGGGGATATGAGCAGTTCTTC
CDR3aa: CASFGRLAGGYEQFF

d_gene: TRBD2
j_gene: TRBJ2-7
abundance: -
v_gene: TRBV7-8
CDR3nt: TGTGCCAGCAGCTTGGGGGGGTCGGGCTACGAGCAGTACTTC
CDR3aa: CASSLGGSGYEQYF

d_gene: TRBD1
j_gene: TRBJ1-5
abundance: -
v_gene: TRBV28
CDR3nt: TGTGCCAGCAGTTTAGCCGGGACAGCCGATCAGCCCCAGCATTTT
CDR3aa: CASSLAGTADQPQHF

d_gene: -
j_gene: TRBJ1-5
abundance: -
v_gene: TRBV2
CDR3nt: TGTGCCAGCAGTGAAGGGCAGCCCAGCAATCAGCCCCAGCATTTT
CDR3aa: CASSEGQPSNQPQHF

d_gene: -
j_gene: TRBJ1-2
abundance: -
v_gene: TRBV7-9
CDR3nt: TGTGCCAGCAGCTTAGCTGGTGAGGGCTACACCTTC
CDR3aa: CASSLAGEGYTF